The 8 T cell receptor beta chains listed next were all sequenced from one sample in a study of early T cells in non-severe SARS-CoV-2 infection (dated by TCRdb to 2020 to 2022). To prepare the library, 5' RACE was applied. Sequenced on a NextSeq 500. TCRdb reprocessing: public reads trimmed at Q25 with fastp, clones called with MiXCR, in-frame beta chains kept. One record per CDR3 amino acid sequence lists the most common genes and DNA. The table for this sample lists approximately 67,000 distinct CDR3 sequences; around 10% of them were counted only once. In total, the top ten clones hold 3.5% to 4% of the sample. Input material: whole blood. These receptors were collected from an adult who was a healthcare worker with PCR-confirmed SARS-CoV-2 infection or an uninfected control (not recorded which).

This clonotype came up many times. The rearrangement links TRBV30 to TRBJ1-1; 8 nucleotides agree with TRBD1. The CDR3 contains 12 residues. Germline V lookup: CDR1 GTSNPN, CDR2 SVGIG (reference sequence). With V trimmed by 5 bases and J by 6 bases, 5 bases remained unmatched. The CDR3 nucleotides read TGTGCCTGGGACAGGGGAAAGTCTGAAGCTTTCTTT. Translated: CAWDRGKSEAFF.

This clonotype came up many times. The rearrangement joins TRBV7-9 to TRBJ2-5; D might be TRBD2 (6 bases). V lost 3 bases and J lost 4, with 15 bases in between. The CDR3 runs 15 residues. Germline CDR1 SEHNR, CDR2 FQNEAQ (reference sequence). This CDR3 reads CASSFVSAGPETQYF. CDR3 coding DNA: TGTGCCAGCAGCTTCGTGAGTGCGGGGCCAGAGACCCAGTACTTC.

Ten or more counts support this clonotype. The chain couples TRBV7-6 to TRBJ2-7, with 9 positions matching TRBD1. With V trimmed by 3 bases and J by 5 bases, 8 bases remained unmatched. This CDR3 has 15 residues. Germline CDR1 reads SGHVS; CDR2 reads FNYEAQ. Here the CDR3 reads CASSFGQGKVDEQYF. CDR3 nucleotide sequence: TGTGCCAGCAGCTTCGGACAGGGGAAGGTCGACGAGCAGTACTTC.

This rearrangement joins TRBV29-1 to TRBJ2-3; the D call may be TRBD1 or TRBD2 (6 bases each). Germline V gene lookup returns CDR1 SQVTM and CDR2 ANQGSEA. The CDR3 runs to 16 residues. Trimming pared 5 bases from V and 4 bases from J, leaving 22 bases between. The CDR3 coding sequence is TGCAGCGTTAGGGGGGAGGCGCCGGTCGTTCCAGATACGCAGTATTTT. This encodes CSVRGEAPVVPDTQYF.

This clonotype was recorded at least ten times. The chain links TRBV29-1 to TRBJ2-2; D gene ambiguous. From germline, CDR1 is SQVTM and CDR2 ANQGSEA. V lost 4 bases to trimming and J lost 4 bases, with 7 bases between them. The length of the CDR3 is 12 residues. The CDR3 bases are TGCAGCGTTGCCGTGGGCACCGGGGAGCTGTTTTTT. Protein sequence: CSVAVGTGELFF.

This clonotype was seen many times. The genes are TRBV7-3 and TRBJ2-2; 12 bases line up with TRBD2. The V segment lost 2 bases and the J segment 7 bases; nucleotides outside the gene matches: 2. CDR3 length: 15 residues. Germline loops: CDR1 SGHTA, CDR2 FQGTGA. The CDR3: CASSLGLAGHGELFF. The CDR3 DNA reads TGTGCCAGCAGCTTAGGACTAGCGGGACACGGGGAGCTGTTTTTT.

This clonotype has at least ten counts. The chain carries TRBV29-1 and TRBJ2-2; no clear D gene. V shed 1 base and J shed 7 bases, with 4 bases lying between them. This CDR3 has 11 residues. Germline CDR1 reads SQVTM; CDR2 reads ANQGSEA. CDR3 amino acids: CSVEGSGELFF. DNA for the CDR3: TGCAGCGTTGAAGGTAGCGGGGAGCTGTTTTTT.

The gene calls are TRBV5-1 and TRBJ2-7, with 10 nucleotides matching TRBD1. Germline CDR1 and CDR2: SGHRS and YFSETQ. The CDR3 has 15 amino acids. V lost 3 bases, J lost 2 bases, and 5 bases stayed unmatched. The CDR3 region is CASSWWTGGPYEQYF. The CDR3 bases are TGCGCCAGCAGCTGGTGGACAGGGGGGCCCTACGAGCAGTACTTC.